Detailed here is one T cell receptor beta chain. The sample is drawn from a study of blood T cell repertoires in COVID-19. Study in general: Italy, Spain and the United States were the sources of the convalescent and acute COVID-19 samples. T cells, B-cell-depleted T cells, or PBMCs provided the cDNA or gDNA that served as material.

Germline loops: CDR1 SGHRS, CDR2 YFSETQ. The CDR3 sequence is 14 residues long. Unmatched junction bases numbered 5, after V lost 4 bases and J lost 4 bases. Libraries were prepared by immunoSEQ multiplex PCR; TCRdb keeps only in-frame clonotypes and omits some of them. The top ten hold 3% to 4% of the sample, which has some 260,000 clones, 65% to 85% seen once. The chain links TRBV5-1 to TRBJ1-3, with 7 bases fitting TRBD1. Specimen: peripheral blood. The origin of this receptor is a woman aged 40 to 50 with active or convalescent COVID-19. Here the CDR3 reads CASSPRGDGNTIYF. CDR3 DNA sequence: TGCGCCAGCAGCCCCAGGGGGGACGGAAACACCATATATTTT.